This paragraph covers one T cell receptor beta chain sequence. This specimen comes from a study of CD8 T cells in Susac syndrome. An input of roughly 0.45 to 1 ug of RNA was subjected to reverse transcription using random hexamers. TCRdb analysed the immunoSEQ multiplex PCR reads with MiXCR anew, one entry per CDR3 protein. Here the sample spans about 150,000 distinct CDR3 sequences, 90% to 95% being singletons. V was trimmed by 1 base and J by 3 bases, leaving 7 bases between them. Germline CDR1 DFQATT, CDR2 SNEGSKA (reference sequence). CDR3 length equals 12 residues. The chain recombines TRBV20-1 with TRBJ2-7, with D unresolved. The origin of this receptor is a human donor with Susac syndrome. Sequenced: CD4+ T cells from PBMCs. CDR3 nucleotide sequence: TGCAGTGCTAGAGGGCCCAACTACGAGCAGTACTTC. Protein product: CSARGPNYEQYF.